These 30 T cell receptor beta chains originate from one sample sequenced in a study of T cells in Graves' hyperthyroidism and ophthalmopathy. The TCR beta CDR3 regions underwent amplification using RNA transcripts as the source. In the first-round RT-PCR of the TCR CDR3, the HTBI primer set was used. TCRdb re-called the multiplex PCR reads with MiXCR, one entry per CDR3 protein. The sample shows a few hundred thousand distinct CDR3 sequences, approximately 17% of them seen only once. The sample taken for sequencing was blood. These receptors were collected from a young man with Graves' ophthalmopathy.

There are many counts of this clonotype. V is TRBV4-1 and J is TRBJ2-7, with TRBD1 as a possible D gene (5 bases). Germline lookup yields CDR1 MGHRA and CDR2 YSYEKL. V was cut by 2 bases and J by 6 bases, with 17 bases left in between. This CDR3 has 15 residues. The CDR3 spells CASSQNLGWGAEQYF. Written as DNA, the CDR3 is TGCGCCAGCAGCCAAAACCTAGGTTGGGGCGCCGAGCAGTACTTC.

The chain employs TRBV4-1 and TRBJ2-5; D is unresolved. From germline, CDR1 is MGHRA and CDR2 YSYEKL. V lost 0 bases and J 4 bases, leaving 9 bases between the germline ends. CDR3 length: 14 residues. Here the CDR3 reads CASSQEGVIETQYF. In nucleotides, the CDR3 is TGCGCCAGCAGCCAAGAAGGAGTCATAGAGACCCAGTACTTC.

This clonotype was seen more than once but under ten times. CDR3 sequence: CASSVGSGVYNEQFF. The CDR3 bases are TGTGCCAGCAGCGTGGGTAGCGGGGTTTACAATGAGCAGTTCTTC. The V and J genes are TRBV9 and TRBJ2-1; TRBD2 agrees at 8 bases. The V gene's germline CDR1 is SGDLS and CDR2 YYNGEE. This CDR3 spans 15 amino acids. V lost 2 bases to trimming and J lost 4 bases; unmatched junction nucleotides: 5.

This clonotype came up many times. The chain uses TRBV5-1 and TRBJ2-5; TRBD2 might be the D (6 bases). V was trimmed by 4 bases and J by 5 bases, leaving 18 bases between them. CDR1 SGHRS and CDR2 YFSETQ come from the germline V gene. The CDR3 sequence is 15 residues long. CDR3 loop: CASSDPQAGTETQYF. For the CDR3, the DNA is TGCGCCAGCAGCGACCCCCAGGCGGGGACGGAGACCCAGTACTTC.

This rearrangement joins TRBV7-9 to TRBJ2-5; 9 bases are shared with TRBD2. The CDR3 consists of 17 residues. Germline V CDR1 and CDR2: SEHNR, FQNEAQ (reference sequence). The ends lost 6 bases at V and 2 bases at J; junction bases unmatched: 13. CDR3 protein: CASSRDSSGEQQETQYF. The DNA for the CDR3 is TGTGCCAGCAGTCGGGACTCTAGCGGGGAGCAACAAGAGACCCAGTACTTC.

CDR3 DNA: TGTGCCAGTAGTATCCGGGACAGGGGGCGCACCGGGGAGCTGTTTTTT. This encodes CASSIRDRGRTGELFF. The chain employs TRBV19 and TRBJ2-2, with 12 bases matching TRBD1. CDR1 is LNHDA, CDR2 SQIVND, per germline (reference sequence). V dropped 3 bases and J dropped 4; count of bases not matched to a gene: 3. CDR3 length: 16 residues. The entire variable domain, with the rest obtained from reference TRBV19 and TRBJ2-2, is as follows: DGGITQSPKYLFRKEGQNVTLSCEQNLNHDAMYWYRQDPGQGLRLIYYSQIVNDFQKGDIAEGYSVSREKKESFPLTVTSAQKNPTAFYLCASSIRDRGRTGELFFGEGSRLTVL.

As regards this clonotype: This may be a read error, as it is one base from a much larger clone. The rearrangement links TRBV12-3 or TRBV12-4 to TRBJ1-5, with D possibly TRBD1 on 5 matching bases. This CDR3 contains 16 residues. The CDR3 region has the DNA TGTGCCAGCAGGCGACAGTACGTTCATAGCAATCGGCCCCAGCATTTT. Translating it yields CASRRQYVHSNRPQHF.

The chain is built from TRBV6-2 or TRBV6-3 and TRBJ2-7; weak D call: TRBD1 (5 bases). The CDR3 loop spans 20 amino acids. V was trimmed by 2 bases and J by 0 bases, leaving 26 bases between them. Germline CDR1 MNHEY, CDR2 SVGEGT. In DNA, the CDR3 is TGTGCCAGCAGTTACGCAATCCCTGGGGTTGTGGGGCAGAGCTCCTACGAGCAGTACTTC. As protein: CASSYAIPGVVGQSSYEQYF.

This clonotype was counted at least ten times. The CDR3 loop is CSARVAGQALTGELFF. The DNA of the CDR3 is TGCAGTGCTAGAGTGGCGGGACAGGCCCTCACCGGGGAGCTGTTTTTT. The V and J genes are TRBV20-1 and TRBJ2-2; 8 bases are a match to TRBD1. J was trimmed by 4 bases and V by 1 base; bases with no gene match: 8. CDR3 length: 16 amino acids. Germline loops: CDR1 DFQATT, CDR2 SNEGSKA (reference sequence).

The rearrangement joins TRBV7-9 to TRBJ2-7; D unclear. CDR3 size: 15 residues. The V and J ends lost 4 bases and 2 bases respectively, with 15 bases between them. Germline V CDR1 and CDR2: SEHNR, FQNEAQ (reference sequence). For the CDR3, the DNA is TGTGCCAGCAGCTCAAGGCCGGACGTTACCTACGAGCAGTACTTC. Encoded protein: CASSSRPDVTYEQYF.

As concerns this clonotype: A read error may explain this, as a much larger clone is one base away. Here the CDR3 DNA reads TGTGCCAGCAGTGAAGGGGTTGGCTATGGCTACACCTTC. This translates into CASSEGVGYGYTF. The chain couples TRBV2 to TRBJ1-2, with D uncertain. Germline V lookup: CDR1 SNHLY, CDR2 FYNNEI. Trimming removed 1 base from V and 4 bases from J, with 7 bases in between. The CDR3 sequence is 13 residues long.

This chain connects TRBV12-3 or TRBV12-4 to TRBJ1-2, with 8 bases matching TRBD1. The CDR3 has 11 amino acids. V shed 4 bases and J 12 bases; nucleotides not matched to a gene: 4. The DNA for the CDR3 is TGTGCCAGCAGTTCCCACAGGGGGAACACCTTC. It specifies CASSSHRGNTF.

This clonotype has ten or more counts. In nucleotides, the CDR3 is TGTGCCAGCACTCCACCGAGGGCGTGGGGTGCAAAGGAAAACTATGGCTACACCTTC. Amino acids: CASTPPRAWGAKENYGYTF. The rearrangement links TRBV28 to TRBJ1-2; D is unclear. V was trimmed by 7 bases and J by 2 bases, leaving 29 bases between them. The CDR3 contains 19 residues. CDR1 MDHEN and CDR2 SYDVKM come from the germline V gene.

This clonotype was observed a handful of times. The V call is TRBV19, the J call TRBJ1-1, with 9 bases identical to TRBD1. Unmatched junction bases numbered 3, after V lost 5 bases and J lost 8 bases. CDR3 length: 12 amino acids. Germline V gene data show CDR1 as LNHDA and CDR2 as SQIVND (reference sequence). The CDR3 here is CASSVQGAEAFF. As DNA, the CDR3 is TGTGCCAGTAGTGTACAGGGGGCCGAAGCTTTCTTT.

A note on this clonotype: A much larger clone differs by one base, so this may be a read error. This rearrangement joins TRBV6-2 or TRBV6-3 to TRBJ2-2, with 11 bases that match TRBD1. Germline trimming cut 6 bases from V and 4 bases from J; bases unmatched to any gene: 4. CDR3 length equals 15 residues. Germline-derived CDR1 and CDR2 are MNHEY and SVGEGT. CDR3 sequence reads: CASSTGTGGTGELFF. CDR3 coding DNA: TGTGCCAGCAGCACCGGGACAGGGGGCACCGGGGAGCTGTTTTTT.

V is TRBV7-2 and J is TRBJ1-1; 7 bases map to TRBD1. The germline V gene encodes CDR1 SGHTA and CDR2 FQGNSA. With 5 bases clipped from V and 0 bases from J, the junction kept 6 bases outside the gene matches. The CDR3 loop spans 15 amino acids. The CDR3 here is CASSRQGPMNTEAFF. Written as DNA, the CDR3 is TGTGCCAGCAGCCGACAGGGACCCATGAACACTGAAGCTTTCTTT.

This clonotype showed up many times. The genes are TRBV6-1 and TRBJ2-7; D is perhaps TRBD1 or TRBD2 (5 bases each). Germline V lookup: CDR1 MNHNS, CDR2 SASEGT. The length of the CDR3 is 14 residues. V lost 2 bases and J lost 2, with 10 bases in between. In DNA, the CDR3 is TGTGCCAGCAGTGAATGGGGGTTTACCTACGAGCAGTACTTC. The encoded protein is CASSEWGFTYEQYF.

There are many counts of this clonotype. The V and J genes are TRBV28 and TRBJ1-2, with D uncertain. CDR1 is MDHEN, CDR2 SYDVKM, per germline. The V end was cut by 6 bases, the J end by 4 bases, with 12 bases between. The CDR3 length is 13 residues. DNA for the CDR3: TGTGCCAGCAGCCCCCCAGCCGTCTATGGCTACACCTTC. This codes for CASSPPAVYGYTF.

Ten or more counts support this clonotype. The CDR3 loop is CASSSGTEGQPQHF. The CDR3 region has the DNA TGTGCCAGCAGCTCCGGGACAGAAGGTCAGCCCCAGCATTTT. The rearrangement joins TRBV12-3 or TRBV12-4 to TRBJ1-5; 7 bases line up with TRBD1. J gave up 6 bases and V 6 bases, and 8 bases lay outside the gene matches. The CDR3 totals 14 residues.

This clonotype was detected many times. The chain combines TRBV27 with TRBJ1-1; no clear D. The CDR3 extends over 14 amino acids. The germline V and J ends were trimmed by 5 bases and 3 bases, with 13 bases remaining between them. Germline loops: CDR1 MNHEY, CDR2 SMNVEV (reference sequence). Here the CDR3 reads CASSPRIAYTEAFF. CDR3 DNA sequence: TGTGCCAGCAGTCCTAGGATAGCTTACACTGAAGCTTTCTTT.

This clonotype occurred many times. CDR3 amino acids: CASSLGVSGNTIYF. The CDR3 DNA reads TGTGCCAGCAGCTTAGGTGTCTCTGGAAACACCATATATTTT. The chain is built from TRBV5-6 and TRBJ1-3; D unclear. In germline, CDR1 is SGHDT, CDR2 YYEEEE. This CDR3 comprises 14 residues. The V gene lost 2 bases and the J gene lost 0 bases, with 6 bases spanning the gap.

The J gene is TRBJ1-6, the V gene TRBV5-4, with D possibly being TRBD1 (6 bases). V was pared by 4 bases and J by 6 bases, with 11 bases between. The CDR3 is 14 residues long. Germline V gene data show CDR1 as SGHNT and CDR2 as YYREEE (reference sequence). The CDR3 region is CASSPDSINSPLHF. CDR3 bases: TGTGCCAGCAGCCCGGACAGCATTAATTCACCCCTCCACTTT.

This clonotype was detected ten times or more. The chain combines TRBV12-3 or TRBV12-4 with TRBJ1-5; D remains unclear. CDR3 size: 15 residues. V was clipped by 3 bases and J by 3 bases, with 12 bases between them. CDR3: CASSFELGTNQPQHF. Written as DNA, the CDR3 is TGTGCCAGCAGTTTTGAATTGGGCACCAATCAGCCCCAGCATTTT.

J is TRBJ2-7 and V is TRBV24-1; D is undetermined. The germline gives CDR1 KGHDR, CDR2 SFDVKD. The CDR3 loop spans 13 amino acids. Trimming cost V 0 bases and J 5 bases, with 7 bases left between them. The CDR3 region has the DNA TGTGCCACCAGTGATTTGCACAGCCACGAGCAGTACTTC. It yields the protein CATSDLHSHEQYF.

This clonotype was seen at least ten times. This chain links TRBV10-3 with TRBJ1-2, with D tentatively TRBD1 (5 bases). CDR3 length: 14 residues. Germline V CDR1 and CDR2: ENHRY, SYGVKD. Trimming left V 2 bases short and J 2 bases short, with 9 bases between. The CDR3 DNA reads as TGTGCCATCAGTGAGGCAGGGACGAACTATGGCTACACCTTC. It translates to CAISEAGTNYGYTF.

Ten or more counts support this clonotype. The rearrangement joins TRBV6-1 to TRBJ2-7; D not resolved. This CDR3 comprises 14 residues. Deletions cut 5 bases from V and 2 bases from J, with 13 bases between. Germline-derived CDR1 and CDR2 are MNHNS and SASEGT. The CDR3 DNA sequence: TGTGCCAGCAGTTCCCCTGGCGGAGCCTACGAGCAGTACTTC. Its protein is CASSSPGGAYEQYF.

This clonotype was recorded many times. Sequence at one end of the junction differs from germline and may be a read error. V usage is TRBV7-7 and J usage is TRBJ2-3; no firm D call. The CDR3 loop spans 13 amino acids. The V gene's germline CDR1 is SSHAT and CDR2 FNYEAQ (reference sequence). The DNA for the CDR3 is TGTGCTAGCAGCTTCGGTGGTGAAGATACGCAGTATTTT. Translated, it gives CASSFGGEDTQYF.

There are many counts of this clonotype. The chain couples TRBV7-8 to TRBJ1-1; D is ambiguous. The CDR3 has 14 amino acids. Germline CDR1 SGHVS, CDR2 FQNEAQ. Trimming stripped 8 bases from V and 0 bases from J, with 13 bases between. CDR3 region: CASGLGFMNTEAFF. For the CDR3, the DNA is TGTGCCAGCGGCCTGGGCTTCATGAACACTGAAGCTTTCTTT.

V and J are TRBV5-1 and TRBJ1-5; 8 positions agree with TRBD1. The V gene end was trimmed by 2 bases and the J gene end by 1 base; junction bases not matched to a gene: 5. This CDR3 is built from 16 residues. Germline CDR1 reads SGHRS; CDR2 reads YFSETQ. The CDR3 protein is CASSLDRQGSNQPQHF. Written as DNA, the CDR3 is TGCGCCAGCAGCTTAGACAGACAGGGGAGCAATCAGCCCCAGCATTTT.

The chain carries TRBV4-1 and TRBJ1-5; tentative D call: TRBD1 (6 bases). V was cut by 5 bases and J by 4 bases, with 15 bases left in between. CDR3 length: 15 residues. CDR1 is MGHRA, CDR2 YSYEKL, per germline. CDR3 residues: CASSSTTRGNQPQHF. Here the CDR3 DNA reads TGCGCCAGCAGCTCGACAACCAGGGGTAATCAGCCCCAGCATTTT.